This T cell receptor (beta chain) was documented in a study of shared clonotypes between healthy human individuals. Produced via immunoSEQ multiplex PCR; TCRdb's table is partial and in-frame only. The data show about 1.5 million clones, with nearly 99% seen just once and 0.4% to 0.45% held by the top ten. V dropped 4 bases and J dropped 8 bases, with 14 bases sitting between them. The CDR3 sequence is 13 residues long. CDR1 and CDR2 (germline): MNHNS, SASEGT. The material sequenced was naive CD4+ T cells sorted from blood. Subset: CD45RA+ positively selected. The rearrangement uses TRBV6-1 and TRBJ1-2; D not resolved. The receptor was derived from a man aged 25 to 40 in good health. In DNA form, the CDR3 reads TGTGCCAGCAGTGCCAGCTATAAGAGGGGCTACACCTTC. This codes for CASSASYKRGYTF.